The rows below give T cell receptor beta chains drawn from one sample of a study of T cell changes during pregnancy in multiple sclerosis. Repertoires were generated with immunoSEQ multiplex PCR, while TCRdb's copy carries only in-frame clones and drops some. The table records approximately 130,000 clones, about 94% of them present only once. Sequencing used peripheral blood, obtained before pregnancy. Every receptor here comes from a female donor with multiple sclerosis, enrolled in a pregnancy study. Each CDR3 is given with its conserved first and last residue.

v_gene	j_gene	len	CDR3aa
TRBV19	TRBJ1-2	16	CASSIDSGGLPYGYTF
TRBV9	TRBJ1-1	12	CASSALGQEAFF
TRBV13	TRBJ2-7	16	CASSPRTSGVFYEQYF
TRBV30	TRBJ1-1	14	CAWNSGVMNTEAFF
TRBV7-9	TRBJ1-5	17	CASSQDKPGTGVQPQHF
TRBV27	TRBJ2-1	14	CASSSIQGWNEQFF
TRBV28	TRBJ2-5	13	CASSLSGEETQYF
TRBV19	TRBJ1-5	16	CASSRSITGDNQPQHF
TRBV7-9	TRBJ2-1	15	CASSSIAGAYNEQFF
TRBV6-5	TRBJ2-7	15	CASSYEAAAPYEQYF
TRBV2	TRBJ2-7	11	CATELSYEQYF
TRBV18	TRBJ2-7	16	CASSPLPGLFYGEQYF
TRBV6-5	TRBJ1-4	14	CASSRTGGGEKLFF
TRBV30	TRBJ2-7	14	CAWSDKNPSYEQYF
TRBV5-1	TRBJ2-3	16	CASSFSPTGGTDTQYF
TRBV6-1	TRBJ1-1	11	CASSLLGEAFF
TRBV4-1	TRBJ2-4	16	CASSQELAGGKNIQYF
TRBV4-1	TRBJ1-2	14	CASSQETGGYGYTF
TRBV5-1	TRBJ2-1	15	CASSRDRGMGNEQFF
TRBV10-3	TRBJ2-7	15	CAISEWGLADYEQYF
TRBV28	TRBJ1-2	12	CASTTGGYGYTF
TRBV18	TRBJ2-2	17	CASSPVLAGSKTGELFF
TRBV7-9	TRBJ2-1	17	CASSPRNSGASENEQFF
TRBV30	TRBJ2-7	11	CAWSVQGEQYF
TRBV13	TRBJ2-5	14	CASSLGRGIETQYF
TRBV28	TRBJ2-7	15	CASSTNSGGGAEQYF
TRBV5-1	TRBJ1-1	15	CASSLETIGNTEAFF
TRBV25-1	TRBJ1-1	12	CASSRQGAEAFF
TRBV5-6	TRBJ2-2	13	CASSWDRAGELFF
TRBV6-4	TRBJ2-1	14	CASRQTPSYNEQFF
TRBV5-1	TRBJ2-3	14	CASSLDSPTDTQYF
TRBV10-3	TRBJ1-1	14	CAIKVTGEDTEAFF
TRBV6-1	TRBJ2-5	14	CASTRLAGEETQYF
TRBV6-1	TRBJ2-1	10	CASGRGEQFF
TRBV7-2	TRBJ2-7	16	CASSPDIRDREDEQYF
TRBV27	TRBJ2-2	16	CASSFGGQGFPGELFF
TRBV5-1	TRBJ2-5	15	CASSPATGRQETQYF
TRBV11-2	TRBJ2-3	14	CASSSGLVTDTQYF
TRBV6-1	TRBJ2-5	11	CASIGWETQYF
TRBV7-2	TRBJ1-2	15	CASSPSTGSNYGYTF
TRBV1	TRBJ2-7	15	CTSSLVGRGSYEQYF
TRBV19	TRBJ2-7	15	CASSMASGKHYEQYF
TRBV9	TRBJ2-3	15	CASSVGLAGTDTQYF
TRBV7-9	TRBJ2-1	16	CASSSGLAGLGHEQFF
TRBV29-1	TRBJ1-2	14	CSGGGAPETNGYTF
TRBV11-2	TRBJ2-7	12	CASMTDSYEQYF
TRBV7-2	TRBJ1-4	18	CASSLSVAGGRGDEKLFF
TRBV7-6	TRBJ2-6	18	CASSPVMGGSSGANVLTF
TRBV11-2	TRBJ2-7	14	CASSLPSGVYEQYF
TRBV6-6	TRBJ2-3	13	CASRLAGGDTQYF
TRBV7-6	TRBJ2-5	15	CASSLAARSQETQYF
TRBV27	TRBJ2-5	13	CASSRTSAQTQYF
TRBV9	TRBJ2-1	12	CASSVGGGEQFF
TRBV19	TRBJ1-1	13	CASSLGAYTEAFF
TRBV9	TRBJ1-2	15	CASSGSRGSGYGYTF
TRBV5-1	TRBJ2-1	12	CASSSTVNEQFF
TRBV5-5	TRBJ1-1	14	CASSSMYMNTEAFF
TRBV9	TRBJ1-3	17	CASSVYDRASSGNTIYF
TRBV6-1	TRBJ2-1	13	CASSETAYNEQFF
TRBV9	TRBJ1-1	14	CASSVEGAGTEAFF